This TCR beta chain derives from a study of T cells after yellow fever vaccination. Study-level findings and limits: Weaker overall was a secondary response that nonetheless peaked faster, on day 5 versus 15.

TCRdb re-analysed the 5' RACE reads in MiXCR, keeping a single row per CDR3 protein. The profile shows some 350,000 distinct CDR3 sequences, about 6% of them singletons. In its sample, this clonotype was seen many times. The antigen is unknown. The germline V and J ends were trimmed by 4 bases and 4 bases, with 17 bases remaining between them. CDR3 size: 16 residues. The germline V gene has CDR1 ENHRY and CDR2 SYGVKD. The receptor's source is a young man who received the YFV17D yellow fever vaccine. The sequences come from PBMCs, collected 5 days after the yellow fever booster vaccination. The chain uses TRBV10-3 and TRBJ1-5; possible D gene TRBD1, 5 bases. CDR3 loop: CAISGGPTGSNQPQHF. In DNA form, the CDR3 reads TGTGCCATCAGTGGGGGACCCACCGGCAGTAATCAGCCCCAGCATTTT.